The table lists the clone carrying this TCR beta chain with a count of one. Its antigen is as yet unknown. The data belong to a study of shared clonotypes between healthy human individuals. Every subset's genomic DNA went evenly onto several immunoSEQ plates. Only in-frame clones appear in the TCRdb table, and some are missing; sequencing was by immunoSEQ multiplex PCR. The profile shows some 740,000 clones, approximately 92% of them singletons. From germline, CDR1 is SGHRS and CDR2 YFSETQ. V dropped 4 bases and J dropped 6 bases, with 22 bases sitting between them. The CDR3 covers 17 residues. Naive CD8 cells, CD45RO-negative and positively selected for CCR7, excluded terminally differentiated effector memory CD45RA+ cells. Study outcomes and limitations: Generally, naive subsets came out with larger estimated richness than memory subsets. Relative to clonotypes present in all four donors, those not shared had lower generation probabilities.

The V and J genes are TRBV5-1 and TRBJ2-2, with D possibly TRBD1 on 5 matching bases. The sequence was obtained from a man in his thirties or forties in good health. The sequencing sample was made of naive CD8+ T cells sorted from blood. CDR3 nucleotides: TGCGCCAGCAGCCCGGCCGTAGCCCCAGGGTTACCCGGGGAGCTGTTTTTT. Amino acid sequence: CASSPAVAPGLPGELFF.